The 17 T cell receptor beta chains below all came from one sample that was sequenced in a study of blood T cell repertoires in COVID-19. Some clones are missing from TCRdb's copy, which holds only in-frame ones; the method was immunoSEQ multiplex PCR. Of around 140,000 clones in the sample, over 75% were seen once. Specimen: peripheral blood. These receptors were taken from a man in his fifties or sixties with active or convalescent COVID-19.

The V call is TRBV21-1, the J call TRBJ2-1; the DNA was not used to check the table's D call, TRBD2. TRBV21-1 is termed a pseudogene. This CDR3 is built from 14 residues. The CDR3 DNA follows: TGTGCCAGCAAGGAGGAAATAATCTCGAATGAGCAGTTCTTC. Its translation is CASKEEIISNEQFF.

This clone turned up a few times. The chain carries TRBV28 and TRBJ2-7, with D maybe TRBD2 (6 bases). Germline lookup yields CDR1 MDHEN and CDR2 SYDVKM. This CDR3 spans 16 amino acids. V lost 3 bases to trimming and J lost 1 base, with 16 bases between them. In DNA, the CDR3 is TGTGCCAGCAGTTTTCAACCCTCGGGGGTGTCCTACGAGCAGTACTTC. Translated: CASSFQPSGVSYEQYF.

This clone was observed once. The chain links TRBV4-3 to TRBJ2-3; 7 bases are a match to TRBD2. CDR3 length equals 17 residues. The V gene end was trimmed by 1 base and the J gene end by 4 bases; junction bases not matched to a gene: 11. Germline-derived CDR1 and CDR2 are LGHNA and YSLEER. The CDR3 loop reads CASSQGTGEGRADTQYF. Here the CDR3 DNA reads TGCGCCAGCAGCCAAGGCACGGGGGAGGGCCGGGCAGATACGCAGTATTTT.

This clone was observed a single time. This rearrangement joins TRBV11-2 to TRBJ1-1; D call uncertain. Trimming removed 5 bases at V and 5 bases at J, with 6 bases between. Germline values: CDR1 SGHAT, CDR2 FQNNGV. The CDR3 length is 11 residues. The CDR3 nucleotides are TGTGCCAGCAGCAATCCAACTGAAGCTTTCTTT. Translated: CASSNPTEAFF. Full variable domain (missing parts from reference TRBV11-2 and TRBJ1-1): EAGVAQSPRYKIIEKRQSVAFWCNPISGHATLYWYQQILGQGPKLLIQFQNNGVVDDSQLPKDRFSAERLKGVDSTLKIQPAKLEDSAVYLCASSNPTEAFFGQGTRLTVV.

This rearrangement joins TRBV5-4 to TRBJ2-7; 8 bases map to TRBD2. The germline CDR1 and CDR2 sequences are SGHNT and YYREEE (reference sequence). The CDR3 spans 14 residues. V was clipped by 2 bases and J by 3 bases; unmatched bases: 4. The CDR3: CASSFLAGSYEQYF. In DNA, the CDR3 is TGTGCCAGCAGCTTTTTAGCGGGAAGCTACGAGCAGTACTTC.

A note on this clone: The same CDR3 is also encoded by other DNA sequences in this sample. The V and J genes are TRBV6-5 and TRBJ2-6; 8 nucleotides line up with TRBD1. The CDR3 runs 15 residues. Germline assignment: CDR1 MNHEY and CDR2 SVGAGI. Germline trimming cut 6 bases from V and 0 bases from J; bases unmatched to any gene: 1. CDR3 DNA sequence: TGTGCCAGCAGAACAGGGGGCTCTGGGGCCAACGTCCTGACTTTC. It codes for CASRTGGSGANVLTF.

The chain is built from TRBV28 and TRBJ2-7; tentative D call: TRBD2 (6 bases). Trimming cost V 8 bases and J 3 bases, with 20 bases left between them. The CDR3 is 15 residues long. Germline V lookup: CDR1 MDHEN, CDR2 SYDVKM. The CDR3 DNA reads as TGTGCCAGCCACTCCGCCGGGACTCAGAACTACGAGCAGTACTTC. This encodes CASHSAGTQNYEQYF.

The J gene is TRBJ1-2, the V gene TRBV24-1; D is perhaps TRBD1 (5 bases). The V end lost 5 bases, the J end lost 5 bases, and 11 bases lay between the germline ends. Germline lookup yields CDR1 KGHDR and CDR2 SFDVKD. CDR3 size: 13 residues. The CDR3 DNA is TGTGCCACCAGTGGCGGGACGGCGTATGGCTACACCTTC. Its translation: CATSGGTAYGYTF.

The rearrangement joins TRBV7-2 to TRBJ2-2; 7 bases fit TRBD1. Germline V CDR1 and CDR2: SGHTA, FQGNSA. V dropped 5 bases and J dropped 6; count of bases not matched to a gene: 3. This CDR3 region has 13 residues. CDR3 nucleotide sequence: TGTGCCAGCAGCCGTACAGGGGCCGGGGAGCTGTTTTTT. This sequence encodes CASSRTGAGELFF. The full variable domain, completed using reference TRBV7-2 and TRBJ2-2, is GAGVSQSPSNKVTEKGKDVELRCDPISGHTALYWYRQSLGQGLEFLIYFQGNSAPDKSGLPSDRFSAERTGGSVSTLTIQRTQQEDSAVYLCASSRTGAGELFFGEGSRLTVL.

This clone was observed a few times. V is TRBV19 and J is TRBJ2-1; tentatively, D is TRBD2 (6 bases). V dropped 5 bases and J dropped 9 bases, with 17 bases sitting between them. The germline V gene has CDR1 LNHDA and CDR2 SQIVND (reference sequence). The CDR3 sequence is 14 residues long. CDR3 protein: CASSARRAGGEQFF. The CDR3 nucleotides read TGTGCCAGTAGTGCCCGGAGGGCCGGAGGTGAGCAGTTCTTC.

V gene TRBV6-2 or TRBV6-3 combines with J gene TRBJ2-1; TRBD2 is a possible D gene (6 bases). Germline V gene data show CDR1 as MNHEY and CDR2 as SVGEGT. The CDR3 runs to 21 residues. Trimming removed 6 bases from V and 2 bases from J, with 32 bases in between. The CDR3 DNA follows: TGTGCCAGCAGCCAACAATCACGGAAGCTGACTAGTCGTTTTGCCTACAATGAGCAGTTCTTC. This sequence encodes CASSQQSRKLTSRFAYNEQFF.

This chain joins TRBV27 and TRBJ1-1, with a tentative D call TRBD1 (6 bases). Trimming took 5 bases from V and 4 from J, leaving 29 bases between them. CDR1 is MNHEY, CDR2 SMNVEV, per germline (reference sequence). The CDR3 totals 19 residues. DNA for the CDR3: TGTGCCAGCAGTCACACGCCCGGGACGGGCAGGGGTCGTGGCACTGAAGCTTTCTTT. It yields the protein CASSHTPGTGRGRGTEAFF.

The chain couples TRBV6-5 to TRBJ2-7; 8 nucleotides line up with TRBD2. The CDR3 contains 13 residues. The V and J ends lost 6 bases and 4 bases, in that order; junction bases with no gene match: 5. Looked up from germline, CDR1 is MNHEY and CDR2 is SVGAGI. This CDR3 reads CASRRLAPYEQYF. In nucleotides, the CDR3 is TGTGCCAGCAGGCGACTAGCGCCGTACGAGCAGTACTTC.

V is TRBV28 and J is TRBJ2-5; TRBD1 agrees at 7 bases. Unmatched junction bases numbered 2, after V lost 5 bases and J lost 5 bases. Germline CDR1 is MDHEN and CDR2 is SYDVKM. The CDR3 extends over 12 amino acids. The CDR3 sequence is CASSDRVETQYF. DNA for the CDR3: TGTGCCAGCAGTGACAGGGTTGAGACCCAGTACTTC.

This chain connects TRBV29-1 to TRBJ1-1; no clear D gene. Germline CDR1 reads SQVTM; CDR2 reads ANQGSEA. Trimming left V 6 bases short and J 1 base short, with 18 bases between. This CDR3 is built from 15 residues. CDR3 sequence reads: CSVLVWVKTNTEAFF. As DNA, the CDR3 is TGCAGCGTCCTAGTCTGGGTCAAGACGAACACTGAAGCTTTCTTT. Combining the CDR3 with reference TRBV29-1 and TRBJ1-1 gives the whole variable domain SAVISQKPSRDICQRGTSLTIQCQVDSQVTMMFWYRQQPGQSLTLIATANQGSEATYESGFVIDKFPISRPNLTFSTLTVSNMSPEDSSIYLCSVLVWVKTNTEAFFGQGTRLTVV.

The CDR3 loop reads CASSPGGGKTDTQYF. DNA of the CDR3: TGCGCCAGCAGCCCTGGGGGAGGGAAAACAGATACGCAGTATTTT. The genes are TRBV5-1 and TRBJ2-3, with 7 positions matching TRBD2. This CDR3 contains 15 residues. V shed 4 bases and J 3 bases; nucleotides not matched to a gene: 8. Germline lookup yields CDR1 SGHRS and CDR2 YFSETQ.

The chain is built from TRBV30 and TRBJ2-3; tentatively, D is TRBD2 (6 bases). The germline V gene has CDR1 GTSNPN and CDR2 SVGIG (reference sequence). The CDR3 covers 17 residues. With 2 bases removed from V and 0 bases from J, the gap between germline ends came to 18 bases. The CDR3 DNA follows: TGTGCCTGGAGTTCGGGGGTCGGCGGGGTAAGCACAGATACGCAGTATTTT. As protein: CAWSSGVGGVSTDTQYF.